This note documents a single T cell receptor beta chain sequence. The data belong to a study of shared clonotypes between healthy human individuals. The assay was immunoSEQ multiplex PCR, and TCRdb's table has in-frame clones only and misses some. This table holds about 2.4 million clones, more than 85% found once. The V gene end was trimmed by 2 bases and the J gene end by 1 base; junction bases not matched to a gene: 2. The CDR3 covers 14 residues. CDR1 is SGHAT and CDR2 is FQNNGV in the germline V gene. V is TRBV11-2 and J is TRBJ2-7; 7 bases fit TRBD1. The sample taken for sequencing was naive CD4+ T cells from PBMCs. Subset given: CD45RA+ positively selected. The receptor was derived from a young man in good health. Some clones in this sample may be carry-over from other donors' samples. CDR3 amino acids: CASSLYRGSYEQYF. CDR3 coding DNA: TGTGCCAGCAGCTTATACAGGGGTTCCTACGAGCAGTACTTC.